This TCR beta chain comes out of a study of blood T cells in healthy people across ages. CDR3 size: 15 residues. Trimming took off 5 bases at V and 3 bases at J, with 13 bases between the two ends. Germline values: CDR1 MGHDK, CDR2 SYGVNS. Primers used in a second PCR of roughly 6 to 11 cycles were a sample-barcoded 5' primer and a J-beta primer mix. TCRdb re-called the 5' RACE reads with MiXCR, one entry per CDR3 protein. Of approximately 810,000 distinct CDR3 sequences in the sample, roughly 34% were seen once. This receptor was obtained from a man aged 18 to 29 in good health. What was sequenced was blood. The chain joins TRBV25-1 to TRBJ2-2; no clear D gene. The DNA for the CDR3 is TGTGCCAGCAGTTCAGCGACACCTTACACCGGGGAGCTGTTTTTT. Translation: CASSSATPYTGELFF.